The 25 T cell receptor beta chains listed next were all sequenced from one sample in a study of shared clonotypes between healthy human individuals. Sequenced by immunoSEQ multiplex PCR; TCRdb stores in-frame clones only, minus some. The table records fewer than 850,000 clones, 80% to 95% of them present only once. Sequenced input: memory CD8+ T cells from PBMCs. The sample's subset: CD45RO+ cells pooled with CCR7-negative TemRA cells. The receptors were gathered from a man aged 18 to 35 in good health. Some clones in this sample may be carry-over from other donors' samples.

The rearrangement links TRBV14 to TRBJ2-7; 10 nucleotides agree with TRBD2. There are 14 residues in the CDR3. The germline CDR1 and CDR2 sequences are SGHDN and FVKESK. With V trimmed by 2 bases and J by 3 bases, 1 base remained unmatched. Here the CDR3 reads CASSQTSGNYEQYF. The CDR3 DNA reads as TGTGCCAGCAGCCAAACTAGCGGGAACTACGAGCAGTACTTC.

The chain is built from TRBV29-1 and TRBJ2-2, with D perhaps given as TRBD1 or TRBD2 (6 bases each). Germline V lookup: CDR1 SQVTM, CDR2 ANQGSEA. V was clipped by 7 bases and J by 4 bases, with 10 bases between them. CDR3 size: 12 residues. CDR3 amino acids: CSAPGATGELFF. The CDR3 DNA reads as TGCAGCGCCCCGGGGGCCACCGGGGAGCTGTTTTTT.

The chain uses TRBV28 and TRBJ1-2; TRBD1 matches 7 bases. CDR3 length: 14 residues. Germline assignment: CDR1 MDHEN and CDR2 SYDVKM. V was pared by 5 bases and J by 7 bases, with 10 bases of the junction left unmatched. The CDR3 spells CASSPPEGAIGYTF. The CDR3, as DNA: TGTGCCAGCAGTCCCCCAGAGGGGGCAATTGGCTACACCTTC.

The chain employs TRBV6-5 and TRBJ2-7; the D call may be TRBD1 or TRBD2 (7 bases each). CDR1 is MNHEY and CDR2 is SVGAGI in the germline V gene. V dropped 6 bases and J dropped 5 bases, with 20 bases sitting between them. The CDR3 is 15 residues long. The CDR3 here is CASSPQGRGGDEQYF. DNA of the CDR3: TGTGCCAGCAGCCCCCAAGGCAGGGGGGGCGACGAGCAGTACTTC.

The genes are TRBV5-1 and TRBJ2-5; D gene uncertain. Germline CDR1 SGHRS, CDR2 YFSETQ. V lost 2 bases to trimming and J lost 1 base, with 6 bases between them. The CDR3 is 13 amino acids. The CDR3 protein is CASSLIGQETQYF. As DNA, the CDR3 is TGCGCCAGCAGCTTAATTGGCCAAGAGACCCAGTACTTC.

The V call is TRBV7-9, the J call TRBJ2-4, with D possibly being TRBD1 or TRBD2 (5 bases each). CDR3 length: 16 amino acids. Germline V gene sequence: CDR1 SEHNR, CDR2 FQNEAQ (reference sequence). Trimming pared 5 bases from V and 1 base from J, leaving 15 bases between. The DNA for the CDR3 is TGTGCCAGCAGCCACCCCCCTGAGGGGGCCAAAAACATTCAGTACTTC. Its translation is CASSHPPEGAKNIQYF. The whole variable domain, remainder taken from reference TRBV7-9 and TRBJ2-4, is DTGVSQNPRHKITKRGQNVTFRCDPISEHNRLYWYRQTLGQGPEFLTYFQNEAQLEKSRLLSDRFSAERPKGSFSTLEIQRTEQGDSAMYLCASSHPPEGAKNIQYFGAGTRLSVL.

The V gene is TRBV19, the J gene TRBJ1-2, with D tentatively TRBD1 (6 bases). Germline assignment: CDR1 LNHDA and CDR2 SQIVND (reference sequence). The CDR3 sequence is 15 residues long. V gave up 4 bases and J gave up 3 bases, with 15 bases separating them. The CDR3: CASSSRQVPHYGYTF. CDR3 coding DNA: TGTGCCAGTAGTAGCCGACAGGTCCCCCACTATGGCTACACCTTC. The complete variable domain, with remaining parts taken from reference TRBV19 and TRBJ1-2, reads DGGITQSPKYLFRKEGQNVTLSCEQNLNHDAMYWYRQDPGQGLRLIYYSQIVNDFQKGDIAEGYSVSREKKESFPLTVTSAQKNPTAFYLCASSSRQVPHYGYTFGSGTRLTVV.

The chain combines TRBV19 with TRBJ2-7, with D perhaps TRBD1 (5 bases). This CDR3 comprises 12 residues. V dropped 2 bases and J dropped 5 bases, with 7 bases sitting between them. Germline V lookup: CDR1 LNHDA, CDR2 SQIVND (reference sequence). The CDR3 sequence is CASSISGNEQYF. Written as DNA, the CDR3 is TGTGCCAGTAGTATATCAGGGAACGAGCAGTACTTC.

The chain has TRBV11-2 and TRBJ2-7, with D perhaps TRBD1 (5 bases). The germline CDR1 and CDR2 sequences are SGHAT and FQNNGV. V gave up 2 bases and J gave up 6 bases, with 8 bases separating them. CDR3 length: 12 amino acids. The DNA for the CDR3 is TGTGCCAGCAGCTTACAGGGTTCCGAGCAGTACTTC. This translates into CASSLQGSEQYF.

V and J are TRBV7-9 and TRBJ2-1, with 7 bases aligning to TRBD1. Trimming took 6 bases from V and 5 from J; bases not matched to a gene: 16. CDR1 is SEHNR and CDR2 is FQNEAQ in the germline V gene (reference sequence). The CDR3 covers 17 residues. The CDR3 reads CASSPSSLPGQHNEQFF. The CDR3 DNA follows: TGTGCCAGCAGTCCATCTTCACTTCCGGGACAGCACAATGAGCAGTTCTTC.

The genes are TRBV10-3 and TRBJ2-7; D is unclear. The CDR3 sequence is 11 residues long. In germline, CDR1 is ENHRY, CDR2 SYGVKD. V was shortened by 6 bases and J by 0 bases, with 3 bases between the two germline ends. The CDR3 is CAIRSSYEQYF. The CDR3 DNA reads TGTGCCATCAGAAGCTCCTACGAGCAGTACTTC.

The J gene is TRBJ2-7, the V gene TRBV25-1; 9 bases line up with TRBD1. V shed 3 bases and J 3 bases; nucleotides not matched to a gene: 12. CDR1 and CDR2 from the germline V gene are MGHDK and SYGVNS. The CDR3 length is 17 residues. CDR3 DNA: TGTGCCAGCAGTGACCCCGGGACAGGGAAAGAGGACTACGAGCAGTACTTC. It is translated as CASSDPGTGKEDYEQYF.

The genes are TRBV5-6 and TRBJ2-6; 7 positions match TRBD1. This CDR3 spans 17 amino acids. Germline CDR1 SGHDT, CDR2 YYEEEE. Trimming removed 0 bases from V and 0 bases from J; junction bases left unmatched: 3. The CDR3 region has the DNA TGTGCCAGCAGCTTGGAGGGGGCCTCCTCTGGGGCCAACGTCCTGACTTTC. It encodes CASSLEGASSGANVLTF.

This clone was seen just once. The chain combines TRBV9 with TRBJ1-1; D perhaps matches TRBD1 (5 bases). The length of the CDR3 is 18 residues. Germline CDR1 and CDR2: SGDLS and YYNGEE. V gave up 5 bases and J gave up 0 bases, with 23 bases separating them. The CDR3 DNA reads TGTGCCAGCAGTCCCTTAGCCCGGACACCGCGCCTGAACACTGAAGCTTTCTTT. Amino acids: CASSPLARTPRLNTEAFF.

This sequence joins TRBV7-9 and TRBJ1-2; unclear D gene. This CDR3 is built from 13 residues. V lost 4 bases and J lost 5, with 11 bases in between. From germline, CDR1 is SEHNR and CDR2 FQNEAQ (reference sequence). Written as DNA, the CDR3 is TGTGCCAGCAGCTCGGGCGGGAGGTATGGCTACACCTTC. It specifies CASSSGGRYGYTF. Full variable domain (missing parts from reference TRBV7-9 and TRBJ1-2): DTGVSQNPRHKITKRGQNVTFRCDPISEHNRLYWYRQTLGQGPEFLTYFQNEAQLEKSRLLSDRFSAERPKGSFSTLEIQRTEQGDSAMYLCASSSGGRYGYTFGSGTRLTVV.

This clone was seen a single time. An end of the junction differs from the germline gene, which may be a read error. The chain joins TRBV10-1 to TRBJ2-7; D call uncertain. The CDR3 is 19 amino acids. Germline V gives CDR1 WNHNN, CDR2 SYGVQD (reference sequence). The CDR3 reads CAGSRDTPDGPKPGYEQYF. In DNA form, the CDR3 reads TGCGCCGGCAGCCGCGACACTCCTGATGGACCAAAACCTGGATACGAGCAGTACTTC.

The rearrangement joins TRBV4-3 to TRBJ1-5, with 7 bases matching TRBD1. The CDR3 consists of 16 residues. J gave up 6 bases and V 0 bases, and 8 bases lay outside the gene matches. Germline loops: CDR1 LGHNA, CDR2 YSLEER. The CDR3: CASSQDRTGGSQPQHF. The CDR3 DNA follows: TGCGCCAGCAGCCAAGATCGGACAGGAGGGAGTCAGCCCCAGCATTTT.

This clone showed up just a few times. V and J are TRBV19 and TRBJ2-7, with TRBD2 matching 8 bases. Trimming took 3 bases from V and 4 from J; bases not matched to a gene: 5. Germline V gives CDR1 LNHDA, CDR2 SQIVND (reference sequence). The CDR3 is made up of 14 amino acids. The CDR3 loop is CASSMTPGGYEQYF. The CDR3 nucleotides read TGTGCCAGTAGTATGACCCCGGGAGGGTACGAGCAGTACTTC. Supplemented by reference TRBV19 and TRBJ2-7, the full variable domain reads DGGITQSPKYLFRKEGQNVTLSCEQNLNHDAMYWYRQDPGQGLRLIYYSQIVNDFQKGDIAEGYSVSREKKESFPLTVTSAQKNPTAFYLCASSMTPGGYEQYFGPGTRLTVT.

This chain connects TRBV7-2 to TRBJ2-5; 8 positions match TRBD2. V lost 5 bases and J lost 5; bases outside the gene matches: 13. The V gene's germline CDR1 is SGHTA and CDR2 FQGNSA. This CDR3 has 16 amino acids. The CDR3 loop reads CASSLPRVAGRETQYF. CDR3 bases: TGTGCCAGCAGCCTACCCCGGGTAGCGGGAAGGGAGACCCAGTACTTC.

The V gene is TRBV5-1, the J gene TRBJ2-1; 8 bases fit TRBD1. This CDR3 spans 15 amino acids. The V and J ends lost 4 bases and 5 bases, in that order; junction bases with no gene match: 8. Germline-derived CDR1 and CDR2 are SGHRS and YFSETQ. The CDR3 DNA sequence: TGCGCCAGCAGCCCCCACAGGGGGTTTGACAATGAGCAGTTCTTC. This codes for CASSPHRGFDNEQFF.

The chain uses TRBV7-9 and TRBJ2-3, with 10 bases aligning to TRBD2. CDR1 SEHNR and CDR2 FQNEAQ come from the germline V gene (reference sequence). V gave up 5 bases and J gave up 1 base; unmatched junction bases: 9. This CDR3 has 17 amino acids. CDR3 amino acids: CASSDWASGSGTDTQYF. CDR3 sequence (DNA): TGTGCCAGCAGCGATTGGGCTAGCGGGAGCGGCACAGATACGCAGTATTTT.

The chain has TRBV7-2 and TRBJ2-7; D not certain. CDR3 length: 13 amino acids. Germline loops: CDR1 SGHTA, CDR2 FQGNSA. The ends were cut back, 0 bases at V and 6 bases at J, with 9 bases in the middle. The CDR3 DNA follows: TGTGCCAGCAGCTTAGCGGACCCTGGCGAGCAGTACTTC. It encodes CASSLADPGEQYF.

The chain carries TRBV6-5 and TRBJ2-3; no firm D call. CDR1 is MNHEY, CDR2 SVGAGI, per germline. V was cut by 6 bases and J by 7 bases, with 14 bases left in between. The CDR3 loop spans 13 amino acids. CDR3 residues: CASRGYEENTQYF. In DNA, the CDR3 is TGTGCCAGCAGAGGATACGAGGAGAATACGCAGTATTTT.

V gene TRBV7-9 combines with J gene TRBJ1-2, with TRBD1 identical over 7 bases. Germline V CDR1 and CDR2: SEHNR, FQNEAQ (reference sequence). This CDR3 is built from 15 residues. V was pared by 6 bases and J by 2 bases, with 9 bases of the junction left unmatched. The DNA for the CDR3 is TGTGCCAGCAGGCCCGGGCTGGGACAGAACTATGGCTACACCTTC. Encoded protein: CASRPGLGQNYGYTF. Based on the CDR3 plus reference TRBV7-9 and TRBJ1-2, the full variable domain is DTGVSQNPRHKITKRGQNVTFRCDPISEHNRLYWYRQTLGQGPEFLTYFQNEAQLEKSRLLSDRFSAERPKGSFSTLEIQRTEQGDSAMYLCASRPGLGQNYGYTFGSGTRLTVV.

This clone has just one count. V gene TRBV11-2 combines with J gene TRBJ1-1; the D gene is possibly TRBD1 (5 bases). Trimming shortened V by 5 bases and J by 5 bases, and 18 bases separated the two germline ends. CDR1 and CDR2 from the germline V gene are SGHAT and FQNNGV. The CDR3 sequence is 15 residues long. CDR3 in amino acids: CASSRDEGLLTEAFF. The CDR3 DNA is TGTGCCAGCAGCCGCGACGAGGGGCTGTTGACTGAAGCTTTCTTT.